One sample yielded the 31 T cell receptor beta chains listed below, sequenced in a study of blood T cell repertoires in COVID-19. TCRdb's copy holds only in-frame clones and misses some; the assay was immunoSEQ multiplex PCR. Counted here are 250,000 or so clones, approximately 91% occurring once; the ten biggest clones make up roughly 2.5%. What was sequenced was peripheral blood. These receptors originate from a woman in her sixties or seventies with acute or convalescent COVID-19.

A word on this clone: This sample includes further DNA sequences coding for the same CDR3. The chain couples TRBV6-2 or TRBV6-3 to TRBJ2-2; the match to TRBD2 covers 8 bases. V dropped 6 bases and J dropped 4; count of bases not matched to a gene: 10. The length of the CDR3 is 16 residues. The V gene's germline CDR1 is MNHEY and CDR2 SVGEGT. Here the CDR3 DNA reads TGTGCCAGCAGCCCGGGGGGGGGAAAGCCCACCGGGGAGCTGTTTTTT. This codes for CASSPGGGKPTGELFF.

CDR3 protein: CASTRTGSYNSPLHF. Here the CDR3 DNA reads TGTGCCAGCACAAGGACAGGATCCTATAATTCACCCCTCCACTTT. The chain couples TRBV2 to TRBJ1-6, with 7 positions matching TRBD1. The trim removed 7 bases at V and 1 base at J, leaving 4 bases unmatched. This CDR3 region has 15 residues. Looked up from germline, CDR1 is SNHLY and CDR2 is FYNNEI.

This clone was counted a few times. The chain combines TRBV24-1 with TRBJ1-5, with D uncertain. V gave up 0 bases and J gave up 2 bases, with 7 bases separating them. The germline V gene encodes CDR1 KGHDR and CDR2 SFDVKD. The CDR3 sequence is 15 residues long. CDR3 amino acids: CATSDLWRCNQPQHF. In DNA form, the CDR3 reads TGTGCCACCAGTGATTTGTGGAGATGCAATCAGCCCCAGCATTTT.

The chain couples TRBV5-1 to TRBJ1-1; D gene ambiguous. The germline V gene encodes CDR1 SGHRS and CDR2 YFSETQ. The V and J ends lost 4 bases and 4 bases respectively, with 8 bases between them. This CDR3 has 12 amino acids. The CDR3 region is CASSAGSTEAFF. In DNA form, the CDR3 reads TGCGCCAGCAGCGCGGGATCCACTGAAGCTTTCTTT. Drawing the rest from reference TRBV5-1 and TRBJ1-1, the complete variable domain is KAGVTQTPRYLIKTRGQQVTLSCSPISGHRSVSWYQQTPGQGLQFLFEYFSETQRNKGNFPGRFSGRQFSNSRSEMNVSTLELGDSALYLCASSAGSTEAFFGQGTRLTVV.

V usage is TRBV7-2 and J usage is TRBJ2-7; 14 positions match TRBD2. CDR3 length: 16 amino acids. V trimming: 5 bases; J trimming: 2 bases; junction bases outside the gene matches: 5. Per germline, CDR1 SGHTA and CDR2 FQGNSA. CDR3 nucleotide sequence: TGTGCCAGCAGCCAGACTAGCGGGAGGGTCACCTACGAGCAGTACTTC. It encodes CASSQTSGRVTYEQYF. The complete variable domain, with remaining parts taken from reference TRBV7-2 and TRBJ2-7, reads GAGVSQSPSNKVTEKGKDVELRCDPISGHTALYWYRQSLGQGLEFLIYFQGNSAPDKSGLPSDRFSAERTGGSVSTLTIQRTQQEDSAVYLCASSQTSGRVTYEQYFGPGTRLTVT.

The CDR3 DNA reads TGTGCCAGCACCTCGCCCGGGACATATGAGCAGTTCTTC. Its protein product is CASTSPGTYEQFF. The rearrangement uses TRBV7-2 and TRBJ2-1; D is possibly TRBD1 (6 bases). The ends were cut back, 7 bases at V and 8 bases at J, with 15 bases in the middle. The CDR3 consists of 13 residues. Germline values: CDR1 SGHTA, CDR2 FQGNSA.

The gene calls are TRBV18 and TRBJ2-3; TRBD1 matches 7 bases. Germline V gene lookup returns CDR1 KGHSH and CDR2 LQKENI. The V and J ends lost 3 bases and 0 bases, in that order; junction bases with no gene match: 12. There are 18 residues in the CDR3. CDR3 loop: CASSPLGPGQRSTDTQYF. CDR3 DNA: TGTGCCAGCTCACCCCTAGGTCCGGGACAGAGGAGCACAGATACGCAGTATTTT.

The rearrangement uses TRBV28 and TRBJ2-7; 12 nucleotides align to TRBD2. Trimming took 5 bases from V and 1 from J; bases not matched to a gene: 3. This CDR3 is 15 amino acids long. Germline V gene sequence: CDR1 MDHEN, CDR2 SYDVKM. The CDR3 here is CASSATSGGSYEQYF. CDR3 coding DNA: TGTGCCAGCAGTGCGACTAGCGGGGGTTCCTACGAGCAGTACTTC.

The chain combines TRBV2 with TRBJ1-1, with TRBD1 as a possible D gene (6 bases). Germline assignment: CDR1 SNHLY and CDR2 FYNNEI. The CDR3 covers 14 residues. V lost 1 base and J 4 bases, leaving 10 bases between the germline ends. This chain's CDR3 is CASSEDRVFTEAFF. The CDR3 DNA is TGTGCCAGCAGTGAAGACAGGGTTTTCACTGAAGCTTTCTTT.

The chain is built from TRBV27 and TRBJ2-7; 7 bases are a match to TRBD1. The CDR3 is 17 residues long. Germline CDR1 MNHEY, CDR2 SMNVEV (reference sequence). Germline trimming cut 2 bases from V and 1 base from J; bases unmatched to any gene: 11. CDR3 loop: CASSLNLRQGRSYEQYF. Here the CDR3 DNA reads TGTGCCAGCAGTTTAAACCTCCGACAGGGAAGGTCCTACGAGCAGTACTTC.

The V gene is TRBV2, the J gene TRBJ2-1; 13 positions match TRBD2. Germline CDR1 SNHLY, CDR2 FYNNEI. The ends lost 6 bases at V and 13 bases at J; junction bases unmatched: 12. The CDR3 is made up of 15 amino acids. Here the CDR3 reads CASRRGTSGVSQQFF. The CDR3 region has the DNA TGTGCCAGCAGGCGAGGGACTAGCGGGGTTTCCCAACAGTTCTTC.

This chain connects TRBV3-1 (or the pseudogene TRBV3-2) to TRBJ1-5; a possible D gene is TRBD1 (6 bases). The germline V gene has CDR1 LGHDT and CDR2 YNNKEL (reference sequence). V was clipped by 4 bases and J by 3 bases, with 13 bases between them. This CDR3 contains 15 residues. CDR3 DNA sequence: TGTGCCAGCAGCCCCACAGGGAGTAACAATCAGCCCCAGCATTTT. Its protein product is CASSPTGSNNQPQHF.

This clone was seen a single time. V and J are TRBV11-3 and TRBJ2-3; the D is unclear. Germline-derived CDR1 and CDR2 are SGHNT and YENEEA. The CDR3 extends over 12 amino acids. V gave up 5 bases and J gave up 6 bases, with 9 bases separating them. In DNA, the CDR3 is TGTGCCAGCAGCCCTTGTTTGGATACGCAGTATTTT. Amino acid sequence: CASSPCLDTQYF.

The rearrangement links TRBV30 to TRBJ2-6; 9 bases agree with TRBD1. J was trimmed by 2 bases and V by 0 bases; bases with no gene match: 2. CDR1 GTSNPN and CDR2 SVGIG come from the germline V gene (reference sequence). There are 16 residues in the CDR3. The CDR3 region is CAWSVWDRAGANVLTF. Here the CDR3 DNA reads TGTGCCTGGAGTGTATGGGACAGGGCTGGGGCCAACGTCCTGACTTTC.

This clone was found a few times. V is TRBV6-1 and J is TRBJ2-3; no clear D. Germline CDR1 reads MNHNS; CDR2 reads SASEGT. V gave up 2 bases and J gave up 0 bases, with 12 bases separating them. The CDR3 consists of 16 residues. CDR3 protein: CASSERWASSTDTQYF. The CDR3 bases are TGTGCCAGCAGTGAACGTTGGGCGTCTAGCACAGATACGCAGTATTTT.

The V gene is TRBV19, the J gene TRBJ1-3; 7 bases line up with TRBD1. CDR1 is LNHDA, CDR2 SQIVND, per germline (reference sequence). This CDR3 is 14 amino acids long. The ends lost 7 bases at V and 0 bases at J; junction bases unmatched: 3. The DNA of the CDR3 is TGTGCCAGTATCGGGACAGACTCTGGAAACACCATATATTTT. Translation: CASIGTDSGNTIYF.

This clone appeared once. This chain links TRBV5-5 with TRBJ2-2; D is unclear. Trimming stripped 4 bases from V and 0 bases from J, with 10 bases between. The CDR3 runs 15 residues. Germline CDR1 and CDR2: SGHKS and YYEKEE (reference sequence). The CDR3 sequence is CASSRGETNTGELFF. The CDR3 DNA follows: TGTGCCAGCAGCCGAGGAGAGACGAACACCGGGGAGCTGTTTTTT.

The chain couples TRBV27 to TRBJ1-2, with 7 bases identical to TRBD1. The CDR3 sequence is 14 residues long. The germline V gene encodes CDR1 MNHEY and CDR2 SMNVEV (reference sequence). Trimming removed 5 bases from V and 8 bases from J; junction bases left unmatched: 11. DNA of the CDR3: TGTGCCAGCAGTCCGGACAGGCTCCCGAGAGGCTACACCTTC. Its translation: CASSPDRLPRGYTF.

The chain combines TRBV9 with TRBJ1-3; TRBD1 is a possible D gene (5 bases). Germline V gives CDR1 SGDLS, CDR2 YYNGEE. The CDR3 runs 15 residues. V dropped 0 bases and J dropped 4 bases, with 11 bases sitting between them. The CDR3 protein is CASSVVGQWGNTIYF. CDR3 DNA: TGTGCCAGCAGCGTAGTGGGGCAATGGGGAAACACCATATATTTT.

The chain uses TRBV7-9 and TRBJ2-3; 10 nucleotides match TRBD1. The J segment lost 2 bases and the V segment lost 5 bases, leaving 7 bases of the junction unmatched. CDR1 SEHNR and CDR2 FQNEAQ come from the germline V gene (reference sequence). The CDR3 has 16 residues. The CDR3: CASSRRQGAYTDTQYF. The CDR3, as DNA: TGTGCCAGCAGCCGAAGACAGGGGGCTTACACAGATACGCAGTATTTT.

By share, this clone counts as medium-sized. The rearrangement uses TRBV10-3 and TRBJ1-3, with a weak D call TRBD1 (6 bases). The CDR3 has 16 amino acids. V lost 3 bases to trimming and J lost 2 bases, with 14 bases between them. Germline-derived CDR1 and CDR2 are ENHRY and SYGVKD. The CDR3 is CAISEGVSGAGNTIYF. CDR3 DNA sequence: TGTGCCATCAGTGAAGGCGTCTCAGGGGCTGGAAACACCATATATTTT.

This chain joins TRBV19 and TRBJ2-1; perhaps TRBD1 as D (5 bases). The CDR3 has 13 residues. CDR1 and CDR2 from the germline V gene are LNHDA and SQIVND (reference sequence). The V gene lost 7 bases and the J gene lost 6 bases, with 13 bases spanning the gap. CDR3 nucleotides: TGTGCCAGTACAGAAAGGGGCGGCAATGAGCAGTTCTTC. It is translated as CASTERGGNEQFF.

V and J are TRBV18 and TRBJ2-2, with TRBD1 matching over 8 bases. The trim removed 3 bases at V and 6 bases at J, leaving 3 bases unmatched. CDR1 and CDR2 from the germline V gene are KGHSH and LQKENI. CDR3 length equals 14 residues. DNA for the CDR3: TGTGCCAGCTCACCTCCGGACAGGGCCGGGGAGCTGTTTTTT. It encodes CASSPPDRAGELFF. Using reference TRBV18 and TRBJ2-2 for the parts outside the CDR3, the full variable domain is NAGVMQNPRHLVRRRGQEARLRCSPMKGHSHVYWYRQLPEEGLKFMVYLQKENIIDESGMPKERFSAEFPKEGPSILRIQQVVRGDSAAYFCASSPPDRAGELFFGEGSRLTVL.

This clone was seen a single time. The V call is TRBV19, the J call TRBJ1-1, with TRBD1 identical over 9 bases. Trimming cost V 6 bases and J 3 bases; bases outside gene matches: 11. This CDR3 is 16 amino acids long. Per germline, CDR1 LNHDA and CDR2 SQIVND (reference sequence). The CDR3 DNA follows: TGTGCCAGTAGCCAGACAGGGGGAGTGGGATACACTGAAGCTTTCTTT. This translates into CASSQTGGVGYTEAFF.

V is TRBV6-2 or TRBV6-3 and J is TRBJ2-7; no firm D call. The CDR3 totals 17 residues. Germline loops: CDR1 MNHEY, CDR2 SVGEGT. V shed 6 bases and J shed 3 bases, with 24 bases lying between them. In nucleotides, the CDR3 is TGTGCCAGCAGCCCATCGCCCCGTCCCCCACATTTCTACGAGCAGTACTTC. Amino acids: CASSPSPRPPHFYEQYF.

V gene TRBV11-3 combines with J gene TRBJ1-5; 9 nucleotides match TRBD1. The J segment lost 6 bases and the V segment lost 6 bases, leaving 9 bases of the junction unmatched. This CDR3 has 15 residues. The germline gives CDR1 SGHNT, CDR2 YENEEA. The CDR3 nucleotides are TGTGCCAGCAGTTCACCGGGACAGGGTTGTCAGCCCCAGCATTTT. Its protein product is CASSSPGQGCQPQHF.

V gene TRBV7-3 combines with J gene TRBJ2-6; 8 nucleotides line up with TRBD1. This CDR3 spans 21 amino acids. The V segment lost 2 bases and the J segment 0 bases; nucleotides outside the gene matches: 15. Germline V gene sequence: CDR1 SGHTA, CDR2 FQGTGA. The CDR3 is CASSLLRRGQAVNSGANVLTF. In nucleotides, the CDR3 is TGTGCCAGCAGCTTATTACGGCGGGGACAGGCTGTAAACTCTGGGGCCAACGTCCTGACTTTC. The complete variable domain, with remaining parts taken from reference TRBV7-3 and TRBJ2-6, reads GAGVSQTPSNKVTEKGKYVELRCDPISGHTALYWYRQSLGQGPEFLIYFQGTGAADDSGLPNDRFFAVRPEGSVSTLKIQRTERGDSAVYLCASSLLRRGQAVNSGANVLTFGAGSRLTVL.

CDR3 DNA: TGTGCCAGCAGCAATGAGGGGGACAGGCCGAGGCAACTTCGCAATCAGCCCCAGCATTTT. Amino acid sequence: CASSNEGDRPRQLRNQPQHF. J is TRBJ1-5 and V is TRBV21-1; the table's TRBD1 call for D was not verified on the DNA. TRBV21-1 is listed as a pseudogene. This CDR3 has 20 residues.

The chain has TRBV7-9 and TRBJ1-3; 7 bases are shared with TRBD1. Germline V CDR1 and CDR2: SEHNR, FQNEAQ (reference sequence). After removal of 5 bases from V and 2 bases from J, the junction contained 6 bases not matched to a gene. The CDR3 sequence is 15 residues long. CDR3 region: CASSANRGTGNTIYF. As DNA, the CDR3 is TGTGCCAGCAGCGCAAACAGGGGAACTGGAAACACCATATATTTT.

This chain joins TRBV7-2 and TRBJ1-6; D is unclear. There are 16 residues in the CDR3. Per the germline V gene, CDR1 is SGHTA and CDR2 is FQGNSA. Trimming shortened V by 5 bases and J by 7 bases, and 18 bases separated the two germline ends. The CDR3 nucleotides read TGTGCCAGCAGCCCGCGTGGCGGAGGAAACAATTCACCCCTCCACTTT. Translated, it gives CASSPRGGGNNSPLHF.

V is TRBV5-1 and J is TRBJ2-7; 11 bases align to TRBD1. Germline values: CDR1 SGHRS, CDR2 YFSETQ. The V gene end was trimmed by 0 bases and the J gene end by 0 bases; junction bases not matched to a gene: 2. The CDR3 spans 16 residues. CDR3 amino acids: CASSLGGTGGSYEQYF. The CDR3 DNA is TGCGCCAGCAGCTTGGGTGGGACAGGGGGCTCCTACGAGCAGTACTTC.